These 2 T cell receptor beta chains were all obtained from the same sample, sequenced in a study of cytomegalovirus exposure and HLA in healthy donors. This PCR relied on a set of 60 Vbeta primers and 13 Jbeta primers. Assay: immunoSEQ multiplex PCR; the TCRdb copy retains only in-frame clones and omits some. The sample lists roughly 150,000 clones; about 72% were seen once. Sequencing was done on a sample of PBMCs. Receptors originate from a man aged 40-49 years in good health and CMV-seronegative.

This sequence joins TRBV2 and TRBJ2-7, with 11 bases matching TRBD2. V was pared by 7 bases and J by 3 bases, with 8 bases of the junction left unmatched. Germline CDR1 and CDR2: SNHLY and FYNNEI. CDR3 length: 15 amino acids. The CDR3 spells CASTLLAGGNYEQYF. CDR3 DNA: TGTGCCAGCACACTGTTAGCGGGAGGGAACTACGAGCAGTACTTC.

Only a few counts were recorded for this clone. This chain connects TRBV15 to TRBJ2-1; 8 bases align to TRBD1. The trim removed 1 base at V and 6 bases at J, leaving 5 bases unmatched. CDR3 length: 15 amino acids. Germline assignment: CDR1 LNHNV and CDR2 YYDKDF (reference sequence). The CDR3 sequence is CATSRAPDRVNEQFF. As DNA, the CDR3 is TGTGCCACCAGCAGAGCCCCGGACAGGGTCAATGAGCAGTTCTTC.